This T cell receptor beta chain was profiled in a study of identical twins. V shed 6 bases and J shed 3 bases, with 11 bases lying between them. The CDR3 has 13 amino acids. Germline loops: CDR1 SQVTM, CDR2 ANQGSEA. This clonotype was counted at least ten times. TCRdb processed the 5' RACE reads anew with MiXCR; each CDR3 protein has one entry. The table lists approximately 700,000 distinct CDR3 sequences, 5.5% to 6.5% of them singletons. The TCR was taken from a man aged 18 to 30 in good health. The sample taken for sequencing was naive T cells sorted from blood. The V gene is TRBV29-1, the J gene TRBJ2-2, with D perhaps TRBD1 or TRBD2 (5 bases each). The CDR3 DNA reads TGCAGCGTGTTACTAGGGGACACCGGGGAGCTGTTTTTT. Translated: CSVLLGDTGELFF.